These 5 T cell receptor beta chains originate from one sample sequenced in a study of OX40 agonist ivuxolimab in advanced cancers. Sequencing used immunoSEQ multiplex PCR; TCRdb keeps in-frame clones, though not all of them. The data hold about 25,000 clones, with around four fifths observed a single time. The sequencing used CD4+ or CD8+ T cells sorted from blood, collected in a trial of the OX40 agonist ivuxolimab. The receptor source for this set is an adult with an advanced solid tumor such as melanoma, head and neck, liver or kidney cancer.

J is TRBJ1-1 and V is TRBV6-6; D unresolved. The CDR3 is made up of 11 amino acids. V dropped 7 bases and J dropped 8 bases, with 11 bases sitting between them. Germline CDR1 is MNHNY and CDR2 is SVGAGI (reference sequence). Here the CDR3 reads CASTSELEAFF. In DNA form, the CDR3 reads TGTGCCAGCACTTCAGAGCTCGAAGCTTTCTTT.

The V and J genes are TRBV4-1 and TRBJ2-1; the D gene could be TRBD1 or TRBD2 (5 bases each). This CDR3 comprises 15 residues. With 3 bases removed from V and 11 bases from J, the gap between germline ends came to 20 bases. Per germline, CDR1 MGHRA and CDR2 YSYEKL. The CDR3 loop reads CASSQGTGTSRKQFF. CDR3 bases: TGCGCCAGCAGCCAGGGGACGGGGACCTCACGGAAGCAGTTCTTC.

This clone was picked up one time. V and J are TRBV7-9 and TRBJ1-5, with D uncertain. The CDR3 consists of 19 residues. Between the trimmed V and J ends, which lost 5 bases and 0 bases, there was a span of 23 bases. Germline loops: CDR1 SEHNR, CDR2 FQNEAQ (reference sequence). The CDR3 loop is CASSLYETDFGYSNQPQHF. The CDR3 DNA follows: TGTGCCAGCAGCCTCTACGAGACGGACTTCGGTTATAGCAATCAGCCCCAGCATTTT.

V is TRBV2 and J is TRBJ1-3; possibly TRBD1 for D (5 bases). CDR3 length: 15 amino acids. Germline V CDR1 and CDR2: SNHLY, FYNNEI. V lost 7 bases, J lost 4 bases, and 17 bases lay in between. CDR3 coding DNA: TGTGCCAGCAATGGGGCAGGCGTCGGAGGAAACACCATATATTTT. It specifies CASNGAGVGGNTIYF.

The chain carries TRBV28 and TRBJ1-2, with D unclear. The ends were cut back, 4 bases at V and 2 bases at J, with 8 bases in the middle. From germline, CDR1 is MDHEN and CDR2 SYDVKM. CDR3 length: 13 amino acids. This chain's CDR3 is CASSSEGNYGYTF. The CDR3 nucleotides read TGTGCCAGCAGTTCTGAGGGCAACTATGGCTACACCTTC.